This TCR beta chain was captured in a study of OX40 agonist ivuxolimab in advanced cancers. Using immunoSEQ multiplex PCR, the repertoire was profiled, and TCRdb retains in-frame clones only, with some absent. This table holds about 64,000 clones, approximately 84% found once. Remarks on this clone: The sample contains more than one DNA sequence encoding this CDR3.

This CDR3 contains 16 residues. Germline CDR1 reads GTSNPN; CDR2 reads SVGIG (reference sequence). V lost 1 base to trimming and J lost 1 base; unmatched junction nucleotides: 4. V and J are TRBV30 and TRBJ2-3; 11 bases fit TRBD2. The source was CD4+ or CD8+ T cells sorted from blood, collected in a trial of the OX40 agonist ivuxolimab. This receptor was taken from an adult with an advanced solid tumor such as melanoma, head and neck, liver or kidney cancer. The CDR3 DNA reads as TGTGCCTGGAGTGGGGGGACTAGCGGTGGCACAGATACGCAGTATTTT. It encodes CAWSGGTSGGTDTQYF. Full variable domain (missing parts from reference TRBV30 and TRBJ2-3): SQTIHQWPATLVQPVGSPLSLECTVEGTSNPNLYWYRQAAGRGLQLLFYSVGIGQISSEVPQNLSASRPQDRQFILSSKKLLLSDSGFYLCAWSGGTSGGTDTQYFGPGTRLTVL.